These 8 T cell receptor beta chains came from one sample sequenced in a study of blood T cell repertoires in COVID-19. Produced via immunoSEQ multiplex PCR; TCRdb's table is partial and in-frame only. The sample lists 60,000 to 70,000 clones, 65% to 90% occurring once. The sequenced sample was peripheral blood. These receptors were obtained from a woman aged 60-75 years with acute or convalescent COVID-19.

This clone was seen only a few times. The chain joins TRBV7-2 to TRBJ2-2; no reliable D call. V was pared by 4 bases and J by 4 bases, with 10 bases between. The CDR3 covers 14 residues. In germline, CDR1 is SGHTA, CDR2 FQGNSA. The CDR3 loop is CASSSRLGTGELFF. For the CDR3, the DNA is TGTGCCAGCAGCTCGAGACTGGGCACCGGGGAGCTGTTTTTT.

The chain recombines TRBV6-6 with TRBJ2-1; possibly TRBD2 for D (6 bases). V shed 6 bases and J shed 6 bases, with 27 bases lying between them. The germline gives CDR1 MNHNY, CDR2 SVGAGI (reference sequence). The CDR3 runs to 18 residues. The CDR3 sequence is CASSRSTLSGGSANEQFF. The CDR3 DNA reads TGTGCCAGCAGCCGATCCACGCTTTCTGGGGGGTCCGCCAATGAGCAGTTCTTC.

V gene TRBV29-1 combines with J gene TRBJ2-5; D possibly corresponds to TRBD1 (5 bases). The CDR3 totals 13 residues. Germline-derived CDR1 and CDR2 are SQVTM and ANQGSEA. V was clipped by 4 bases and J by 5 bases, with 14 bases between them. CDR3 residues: CSVGAGLWETQYF. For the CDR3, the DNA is TGCAGCGTTGGGGCAGGGTTGTGGGAGACCCAGTACTTC.

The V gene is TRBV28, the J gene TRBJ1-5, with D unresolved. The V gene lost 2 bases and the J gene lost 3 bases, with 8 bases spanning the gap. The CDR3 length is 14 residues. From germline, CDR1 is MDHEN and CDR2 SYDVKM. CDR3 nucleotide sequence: TGTGCCAGCAGTTTAGTGAGAAACAATCAGCCCCAGCATTTT. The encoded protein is CASSLVRNNQPQHF. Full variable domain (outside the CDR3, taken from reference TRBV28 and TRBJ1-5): DVKVTQSSRYLVKRTGEKVFLECVQDMDHENMFWYRQDPGLGLRLIYFSYDVKMKEKGDIPEGYSVSREKKERFSLILESASTNQTSMYLCASSLVRNNQPQHFGDGTRLSIL.

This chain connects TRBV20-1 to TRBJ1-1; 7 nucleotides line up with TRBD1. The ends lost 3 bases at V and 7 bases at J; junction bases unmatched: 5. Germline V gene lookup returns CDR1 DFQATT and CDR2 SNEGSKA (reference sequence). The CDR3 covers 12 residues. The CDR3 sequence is CSASHRGNEAFF. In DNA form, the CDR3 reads TGCAGTGCTAGTCACAGGGGAAATGAAGCTTTCTTT.

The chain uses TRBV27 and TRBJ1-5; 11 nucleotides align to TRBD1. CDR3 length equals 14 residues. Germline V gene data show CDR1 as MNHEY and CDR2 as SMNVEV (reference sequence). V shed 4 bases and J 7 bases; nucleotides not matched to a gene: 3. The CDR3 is CASSSGTGGQPQHF. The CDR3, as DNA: TGTGCCAGCAGTTCCGGGACAGGGGGACAGCCCCAGCATTTT.

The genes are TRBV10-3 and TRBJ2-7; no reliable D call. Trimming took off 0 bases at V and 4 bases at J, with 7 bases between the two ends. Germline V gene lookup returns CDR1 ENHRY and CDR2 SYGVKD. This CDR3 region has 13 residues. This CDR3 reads CAISESGSYEQYF. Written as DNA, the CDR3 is TGTGCCATCAGTGAGTCGGGCTCATACGAGCAGTACTTC.

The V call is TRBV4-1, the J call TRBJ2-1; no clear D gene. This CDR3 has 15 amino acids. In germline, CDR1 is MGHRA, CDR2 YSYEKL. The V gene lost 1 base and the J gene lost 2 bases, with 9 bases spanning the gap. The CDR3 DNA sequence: TGCGCCAGCAGCCAAGTCTTACAGCCCTACAATGAGCAGTTCTTC. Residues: CASSQVLQPYNEQFF.